The 5 T cell receptor beta chains below were found in one sample sequenced in a study of cytomegalovirus exposure and HLA in healthy donors. Primers for the PCR totalled 60 Vbeta and 13 Jbeta. The method was immunoSEQ multiplex PCR; TCRdb's version includes in-frame clones alone and lacks a portion of them. Its table records roughly 200,000 clones. Sample: PBMCs. Receptors originate from a man younger than 45 in good health and CMV-seronegative.

The V and J genes are TRBV15 and TRBJ2-1; 7 positions match TRBD1. The CDR3 spans 16 residues. Germline-derived CDR1 and CDR2 are LNHNV and YYDKDF (reference sequence). The J segment lost 8 bases and the V segment lost 2 bases, leaving 12 bases of the junction unmatched. CDR3 amino acids: CATSRMGDFTGDEQFF. In DNA, the CDR3 is TGTGCCACCAGCAGAATGGGCGATTTTACAGGGGATGAGCAGTTCTTC. Complete variable domain (other parts from reference TRBV15 and TRBJ2-1): DAMVIQNPRYQVTQFGKPVTLSCSQTLNHNVMYWYQQKSSQAPKLLFHYYDKDFNNEADTPDNFQSRRPNTSFCFLDIRSPGLGDTAMYLCATSRMGDFTGDEQFFGPGTRLTVL.

The chain carries TRBV19 and TRBJ2-5, with 7 positions matching TRBD2. J gave up 2 bases and V 0 bases, and 3 bases lay outside the gene matches. Germline CDR1 is LNHDA and CDR2 is SQIVND (reference sequence). The CDR3 runs to 15 residues. DNA for the CDR3: TGTGCCAGTAGTATAGAGGCTAGCGGTCAAGAGACCCAGTACTTC. Residues: CASSIEASGQETQYF.

This chain connects TRBV4-2 to TRBJ2-2; D might be TRBD2 (6 bases). This CDR3 spans 14 amino acids. V lost 9 bases and J lost 6, with 17 bases in between. The germline V gene encodes CDR1 LGHNA and CDR2 YNFKEQ. CDR3 DNA sequence: TGTGCCAGTAGGCAGGACCGGGGGTCCGGGGAGCTGTTTTTT. Translating it yields CASRQDRGSGELFF.

The CDR3 is CASSQMGGTNYGYTF. In nucleotides, the CDR3 is TGTGCCAGCAGCCAAATGGGAGGTACTAACTATGGCTACACCTTC. This chain links TRBV9 with TRBJ1-2; D unclear. Per germline, CDR1 SGDLS and CDR2 YYNGEE. Trimming shortened V by 4 bases and J by 0 bases, and 13 bases separated the two germline ends. The CDR3 has 15 amino acids.

The gene calls are TRBV19 and TRBJ1-6; perhaps TRBD1 as D (6 bases). Trimming removed 7 bases from V and 3 bases from J, with 16 bases in between. Germline V gives CDR1 LNHDA, CDR2 SQIVND (reference sequence). The CDR3 sequence is 16 residues long. The CDR3 sequence: CASKAPQGVYNSPLHF. Here the CDR3 DNA reads TGTGCCAGTAAAGCGCCACAGGGCGTCTATAATTCACCCCTCCACTTT.